This entry lists 18 T cell receptor beta chains sequenced from one sample in a study of CD8+ T cells in alopecia areata. Investigators isolated RNA and reverse transcribed it into cDNA to act as the sequencing template. Clones were read by immunoSEQ multiplex PCR, and TCRdb kept only the in-frame ones, dropping some. Recorded here are roughly 110,000 clones, none singletons. Material for sequencing was lesional skin. Every receptor here comes from a C3H/HeJ mouse with alopecia areata. The MHC haplotype recorded for the strain is H2-k.

A few counts support this clone. The germline and genes are mouse ones. The missing CDR3 end, 4 residues past where the read stops, is filled in from the germline J gene. The rearrangement joins TRBV13-2 to TRBJ2-1; possible D gene TRBD1, 6 bases. The germline V gene has CDR1 NNHNN and CDR2 SYGAGS (reference sequence). CDR3 length: 15 amino acids. The CDR3 DNA, read in part, is TGTGCCAGCGGTGCCCGGCAGGGGCGTCTGGCT. This codes for CASGARQGRLA. Given in full, the CDR3 is CASGARQGRLAEQFF.

About this clone itself: The germline and genes are mouse ones. CDR3 region: CTCSADSGVNQDTQYF. The CDR3 DNA, read in part, is TGCACCTGCAGTGCAGATTCTGGTGTTAACCAAGAC. The V call is TRBV1, the J call TRBJ2-5; D not resolved. From the germline J gene comes the end of the CDR3, since the read stops 4 residues before it. The germline V gene has CDR1 NSQYPW and CDR2 LRSPGD (reference sequence). Trimming stripped 0 bases from V and 0 bases from J, with 10 bases between. The CDR3 has 16 residues.

This clone was counted at least ten times. Mouse gene names and germline throughout. From the germline J gene comes the end of the CDR3, since the read stops 4 residues before it. The chain combines TRBV13-3 with TRBJ1-4; TRBD1 matches 8 bases. Germline values: CDR1 NNHDY, CDR2 SYVADS. The trim removed 3 bases at V and 4 bases at J, leaving 5 bases unmatched. The CDR3 is made up of 15 amino acids. The CDR3: CASSAQGALNERLFF. The CDR3 bases that were read are TGTGCCAGCAGTGCGCAGGGGGCGCTCAACGAA. Full variable domain (rest looked up from reference TRBV13-3 and TRBJ1-4): EAAVTQSPRSKVAVTGGKVTLSCHQTNNHDYMYWYRQDTGHGLRLIHYSYVADSTEKGDIPDGYKASRPSQENFSLILELASLSQTAVYFCASSAQGALNERLFFGHGTKLSVL.

Concerning this clone itself: Gene names and germline match the mouse. The CDR3 end lies 4 residues beyond the end of the read and is filled in from the germline J gene. This rearrangement joins TRBV19 to TRBJ2-1, with 9 bases identical to TRBD2. The V gene end was trimmed by 10 bases and the J gene end by 3 bases; junction bases not matched to a gene: 5. Germline lookup yields CDR1 FNHDT and CDR2 SITEND (reference sequence). This CDR3 comprises 13 residues. CDR3 bases read: TGTGCCGGTAAGACTGGGGGCTATGCT. Translated: CAGKTGGYA. The complete CDR3 reads CAGKTGGYAEQFF.

In regard to this clone: Gene names are the mouse ones. Read data end 4 residues before the CDR3 end; the end is taken from the germline J gene. This chain connects TRBV31 to TRBJ2-1, with TRBD2 identical over 7 bases. The V and J ends lost 3 bases and 1 base, in that order; junction bases with no gene match: 3. The germline gives CDR1 GKSSPN, CDR2 SITVG. This CDR3 is 14 amino acids long. CDR3 DNA, as far as it was read: TGTGCCTGGAGCGGACTGGCCAACTATGCT. Translation: CAWSGLANYA. The entire CDR3 sequence reads CAWSGLANYAEQFF.

Of note for this clone: Germline and genes: mouse. The observed sequence ends 4 residues before the CDR3 terminus, with the missing tail filled in from the germline J gene. This chain joins TRBV20 and TRBJ1-4; 8 bases fit TRBD1. CDR3 size: 12 residues. In germline, CDR1 is GFQATS, CDR2 STVNSAI. Unmatched junction bases numbered 1, after V lost 6 bases and J lost 4 bases. The CDR3 DNA, read in part, is TGTGGTGCCGGGACAGGCAACGAA. Translation: CGAGTGNE. The full-length CDR3 reads as CGAGTGNERLFF. The entire variable domain, with the rest obtained from reference TRBV20 and TRBJ1-4, is as follows: GALVYQYPRRTICKSGTSMRMECQAVGFQATSVAWYRQSPQKTFELIALSTVNSAIKYEQNFTQEKFPISHPNLSFSSMTVLNAYLEDRGLYLCGAGTGNERLFFGHGTKLSVL.

This clone was seen ten or more times. At residue 13, the TCRdb amino acid sequence and the translated nucleotide sequence differ, so the protein here is the DNA translation. Gene names and germline match the mouse. The read terminates 3 residues ahead of where the CDR3 ends, so the germline J gene completes it. The chain couples TRBV1 to TRBJ1-6; D is perhaps TRBD1 (6 bases). TRBJ1-6 is classed as an ORF, of uncertain function. With 1 base removed from V and 4 bases from J, the gap between germline ends came to 11 bases. Germline values: CDR1 NSQYPW, CDR2 LRSPGD (reference sequence). CDR3 length equals 16 residues. Incomplete CDR3 DNA: TGCACCTGCAGTGCAGTCCGGGACAAATATAATTCGCCC. Its protein is CTCSAVRDKYNSP. The entire CDR3 is CTCSAVRDKYNSPLYF.

Notes on this clone: Genes and germline come from the mouse. The CDR3 extends 4 residues past the end of the read, so its final part is completed from the germline J gene. The V and J genes are TRBV13-1 and TRBJ2-1, with TRBD1 matching over 10 bases. The germline CDR1 and CDR2 sequences are NSHNY and SYGAGN. The CDR3 runs to 14 residues. With 7 bases clipped from V and 2 bases from J, the junction kept 3 bases outside the gene matches. The CDR3 loop reads CASWTGGYYAEQFF. Incomplete CDR3 DNA: TGTGCCAGCTGGACAGGGGGGTACTATGCT.

With regard to this clone: Gene names denote mouse genes. Sequencing ends 4 residues short of the CDR3 end; the germline J gene provides the rest. V is TRBV16 and J is TRBJ2-1; D possibly corresponds to TRBD2 (6 bases). Per the germline V gene, CDR1 is SGHSA and CDR2 is FRNQAP. The CDR3 totals 14 residues. The sequenced CDR3 bases are TGTGCAAGCAGCTTAGCTGGGGAGGGGGCT. Protein sequence: CASSLAGEGA. The entire CDR3 is CASSLAGEGAEQFF.

There are a few counts of this clone. Mouse names are used for the genes. From the germline J gene comes the end of the CDR3, since the read stops 4 residues before it. V usage is TRBV13-1 and J usage is TRBJ2-2, with TRBD1 matching 9 bases. Germline CDR1 reads NSHNY; CDR2 reads SYGAGN. J gave up 3 bases and V 1 base, and 4 bases lay outside the gene matches. The CDR3 totals 16 residues. Here the CDR3 reads CASSDLGQGHTGQLYF. The DNA read from the CDR3 is TGTGCCAGCAGTGATCTGGGACAGGGACACACCGGG.

Many counts were recorded for this clone. Mouse germline and gene names are used. The CDR3 end lies 4 residues beyond the end of the read and is filled in from the germline J gene. The chain links TRBV13-3 to TRBJ2-3; TRBD1 matches 8 bases. The V and J ends lost 5 bases and 1 base, in that order; junction bases with no gene match: 3. Germline lookup yields CDR1 NNHDY and CDR2 SYVADS. The CDR3 is 14 residues long. Incomplete CDR3 DNA: TGTGCCAGCAGAATGGGACAGGGTGCAGAA. As protein: CASRMGQGAE. The CDR3 as a whole reads CASRMGQGAETLYF.

For this clone: Here the gene names and germline are mouse. The read terminates 4 residues before the CDR3 end, so the remaining end is supplied by the germline J gene. This chain joins TRBV1 and TRBJ2-7; 9 nucleotides agree with TRBD1. Germline V lookup: CDR1 NSQYPW, CDR2 LRSPGD (reference sequence). This CDR3 has 15 residues. Germline trimming cut 4 bases from V and 3 bases from J; bases unmatched to any gene: 7. CDR3 bases read: TGCACCTGCAGTGGCGTCCGGGACAGGGACTAT. Protein product: CTCSGVRDRDY. The entire CDR3 reads CTCSGVRDRDYEQYF.

In regard to this clone: Gene labels here are mouse ones. The read falls 4 residues short of the CDR3 end, and the missing part is taken from the germline J gene. The gene calls are TRBV13-3 and TRBJ1-2; 11 bases are shared with TRBD1. The CDR3 has 14 residues. From germline, CDR1 is NNHDY and CDR2 SYVADS. The DNA read from the CDR3 is TGTGCCAGCAGGCCCGGGACAGGGGGTCCC. Protein sequence: CASRPGTGGP. The full-length CDR3 reads as CASRPGTGGPDYTF.

This clone occurred a few times. DNA and listed protein disagree at residue 13, so the protein shown here was translated from the DNA. The gene symbols are mouse symbols. The sequenced fragment ends 3 residues before the CDR3 boundary, so the rest is inferred from the germline J gene. The chain links TRBV13-3 to TRBJ1-6; the match to TRBD1 covers 9 bases. TRBJ1-6 is sorted into the ORF group, with uncertain function. The CDR3 consists of 16 residues. After removal of 0 bases from V and 7 bases from J, the junction contained 5 bases not matched to a gene. Germline CDR1 is NNHDY and CDR2 is SYVADS. The CDR3 sequence is CASSDGDRVGNSPLYF. CDR3 DNA (partial): TGTGCCAGCAGTGATGGGGACAGGGTGGGAAATTCGCCC.

As regards this clone: Gene names and germline match the mouse. Read sequence stops 4 residues before the CDR3 end, and the germline J gene provides the missing end. The V call is TRBV13-1, the J call TRBJ2-2, with TRBD1 matching over 9 bases. There are 16 residues in the CDR3. After removal of 1 base from V and 2 bases from J, the junction contained 3 bases not matched to a gene. The V gene's germline CDR1 is NSHNY and CDR2 SYGAGN. CDR3 DNA, as far as it was read: TGTGCCAGCAGTGATCGGGACAGGGTGAACACCGGG. This translates into CASSDRDRVNTG. The full CDR3 reads CASSDRDRVNTGQLYF.

On this clone: Genes and germline are mouse. The read comes to an end 4 residues before the CDR3 does, leaving the germline J gene to fill in the end. This chain links TRBV14 with TRBJ2-1, with 10 bases that match TRBD1. The CDR3 has 16 amino acids. V lost 5 bases and J lost 3; bases outside the gene matches: 8. In germline, CDR1 is SGHDT, CDR2 FRDEAV. The part of the CDR3 DNA that was read is TGTGCCAGCAGCCCGGGACAGGGGAGGACCTATGCT. Translation: CASSPGQGRTYA. The complete CDR3 reads CASSPGQGRTYAEQFF.

The table lists this clone with a few counts. Gene names follow the mouse nomenclature. The CDR3 extends 4 residues past the end of the read, so its final part is completed from the germline J gene. The chain recombines TRBV13-3 with TRBJ2-1; TRBD2 matches 8 bases. The CDR3 runs 13 residues. The V gene's germline CDR1 is NNHDY and CDR2 SYVADS. J gave up 6 bases and V 3 bases, and 2 bases lay outside the gene matches. The CDR3 loop is CASSGGGGAEQFF. The DNA read from the CDR3 is TGTGCCAGCAGTGGGGGGGGCGGTGCT.

At least ten counts were recorded for this clone. Genes and germline come from the mouse. With the read ending 4 residues before the CDR3 end, the germline J gene is used to fill in that end. The V gene is TRBV13-3, the J gene TRBJ2-1, with D uncertain. CDR3 length equals 13 residues. V was trimmed by 0 bases and J by 6 bases, leaving 7 bases between them. Per germline, CDR1 NNHDY and CDR2 SYVADS. The CDR3 loop is CASSDDFGAEQFF. The sequenced CDR3 bases are TGTGCCAGCAGTGATGATTTTGGTGCT.